Described below is a single T cell receptor beta chain sequence and its context. The record originates from a study of blood T cell repertoires in COVID-19. Study-level background: The samples span acute and convalescent COVID-19 from the United States, Italy and Spain. T cells, B-cell-depleted T cells, or PBMCs supplied cDNA or gDNA.

TCRdb keeps only in-frame clones here, not all; method: immunoSEQ multiplex PCR. The table shows around 100,000 clones, with over 85% occurring only once. CDR1 is MNHEY, CDR2 SVGAGI, per germline. V lost 0 bases and J lost 3, with 12 bases in between. The CDR3 spans 15 residues. The sample taken for sequencing was peripheral blood. This clonotype originated in a woman aged 80 or over in a cohort sampled during active COVID-19. V usage is TRBV6-5 and J usage is TRBJ2-7, with TRBD2 as a possible D gene (5 bases). The DNA for the CDR3 is TGTGCCAGCAGTTACTCGAAGGCTAGCAACTACGAGCAGTACTTC. Translation: CASSYSKASNYEQYF.